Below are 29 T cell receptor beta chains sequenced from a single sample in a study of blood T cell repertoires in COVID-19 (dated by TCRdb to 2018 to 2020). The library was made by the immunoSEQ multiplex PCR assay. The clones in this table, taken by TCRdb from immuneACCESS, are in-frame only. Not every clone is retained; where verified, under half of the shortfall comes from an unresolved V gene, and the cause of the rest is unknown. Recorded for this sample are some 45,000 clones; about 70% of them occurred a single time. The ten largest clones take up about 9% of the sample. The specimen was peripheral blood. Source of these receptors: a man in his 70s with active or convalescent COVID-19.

CDR3 DNA: TGTGCCACCAGCAGAATCGGAGGGGAAAAACTGTTTTTT. Amino acid sequence: CATSRIGGEKLFF. The gene calls are TRBV15 and TRBJ1-4; D not certain. Trimming removed 2 bases at V and 8 bases at J, with 9 bases between. The CDR3 extends over 13 amino acids. Germline lookup yields CDR1 LNHNV and CDR2 YYDKDF (reference sequence).

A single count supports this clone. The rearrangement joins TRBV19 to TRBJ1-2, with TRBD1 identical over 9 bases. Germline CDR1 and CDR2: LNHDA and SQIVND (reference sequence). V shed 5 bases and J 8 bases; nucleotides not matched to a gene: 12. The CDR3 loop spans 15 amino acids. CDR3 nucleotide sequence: TGTGCCAGTAGTGTCGAGGGGACAGGGATCGGCGGCTACACCTTC. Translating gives CASSVEGTGIGGYTF.

This CDR3 reads CASSSLTASYEQYF. CDR3 nucleotide sequence: TGTGCCAGCAGCTCTCTGACAGCCTCCTACGAGCAGTACTTC. The chain uses TRBV11-2 and TRBJ2-7, with TRBD1 as a possible D gene (5 bases). Germline CDR1 reads SGHAT; CDR2 reads FQNNGV. The CDR3 is 14 residues long. Trimming shortened V by 4 bases and J by 0 bases, and 10 bases separated the two germline ends. The entire variable domain, with the rest obtained from reference TRBV11-2 and TRBJ2-7, is as follows: EAGVAQSPRYKIIEKRQSVAFWCNPISGHATLYWYQQILGQGPKLLIQFQNNGVVDDSQLPKDRFSAERLKGVDSTLKIQPAKLEDSAVYLCASSSLTASYEQYFGPGTRLTVT.

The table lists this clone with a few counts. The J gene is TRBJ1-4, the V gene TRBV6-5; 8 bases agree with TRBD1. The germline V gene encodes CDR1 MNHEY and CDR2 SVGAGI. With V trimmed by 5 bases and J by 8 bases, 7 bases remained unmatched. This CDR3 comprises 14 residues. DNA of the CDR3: TGTGCCAGCAGTCCTGACAGGGGTGGGGAAAAACTGTTTTTT. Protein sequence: CASSPDRGGEKLFF.

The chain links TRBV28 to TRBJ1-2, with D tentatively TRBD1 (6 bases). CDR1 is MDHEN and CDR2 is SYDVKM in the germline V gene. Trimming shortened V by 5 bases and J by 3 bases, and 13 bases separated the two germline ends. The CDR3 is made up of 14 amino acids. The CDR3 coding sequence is TGTGCCAGCAGTACCGGACAGAACTACTATGGCTACACCTTC. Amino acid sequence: CASSTGQNYYGYTF.

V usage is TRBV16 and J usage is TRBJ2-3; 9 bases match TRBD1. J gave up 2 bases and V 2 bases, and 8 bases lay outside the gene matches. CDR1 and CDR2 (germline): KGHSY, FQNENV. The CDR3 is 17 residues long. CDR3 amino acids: CASSQPRQGETTDTQYF. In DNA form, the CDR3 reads TGTGCCAGCAGCCAACCTAGACAGGGGGAAACCACAGATACGCAGTATTTT.

Here the CDR3 DNA reads TGTGCCAGCAGCTTAGAGGGGACTAGCGTGGGTGTGCAGACCCAGTACTTC. Encoded protein: CASSLEGTSVGVQTQYF. The chain recombines TRBV11-3 with TRBJ2-5; TRBD2 aligns across 10 bases. Germline CDR1 SGHNT, CDR2 YENEEA. This CDR3 spans 17 amino acids. The V and J ends lost 0 bases and 6 bases, in that order; junction bases with no gene match: 10.

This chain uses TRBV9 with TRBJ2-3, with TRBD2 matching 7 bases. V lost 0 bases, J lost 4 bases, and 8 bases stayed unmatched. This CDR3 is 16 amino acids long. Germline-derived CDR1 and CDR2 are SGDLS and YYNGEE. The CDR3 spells CASSVGSSGLPDTQYF. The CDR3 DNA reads TGTGCCAGCAGCGTAGGGTCTAGCGGTCTGCCAGATACGCAGTATTTT. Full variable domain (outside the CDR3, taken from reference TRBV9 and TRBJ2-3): DSGVTQTPKHLITATGQRVTLRCSPRSGDLSVYWYQQSLDQGLQFLIQYYNGEERAKGNILERFSAQQFPDLHSELNLSSLELGDSALYFCASSVGSSGLPDTQYFGPGTRLTVL.

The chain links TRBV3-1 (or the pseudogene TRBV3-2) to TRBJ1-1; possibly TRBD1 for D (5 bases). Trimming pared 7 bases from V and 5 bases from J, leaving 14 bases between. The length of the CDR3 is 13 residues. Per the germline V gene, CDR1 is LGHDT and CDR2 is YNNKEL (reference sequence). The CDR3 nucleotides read TGTGCCAGCATCAGTGCCGGGGGAACTGAAGCTTTCTTT. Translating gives CASISAGGTEAFF.

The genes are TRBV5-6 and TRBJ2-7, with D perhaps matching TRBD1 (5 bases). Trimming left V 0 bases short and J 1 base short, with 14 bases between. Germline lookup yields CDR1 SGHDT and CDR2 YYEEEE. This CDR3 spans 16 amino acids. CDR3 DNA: TGTGCCAGCAGCTTGGGTCTTTTGGACATTTCCTACGAGCAGTACTTC. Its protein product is CASSLGLLDISYEQYF.

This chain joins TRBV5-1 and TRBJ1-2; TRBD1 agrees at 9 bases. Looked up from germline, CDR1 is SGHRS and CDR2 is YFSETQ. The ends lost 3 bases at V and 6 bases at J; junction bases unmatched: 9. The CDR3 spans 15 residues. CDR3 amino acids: CASSSIGTGKDGYTF. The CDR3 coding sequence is TGCGCCAGCAGCTCTATAGGGACAGGGAAGGATGGCTACACCTTC.

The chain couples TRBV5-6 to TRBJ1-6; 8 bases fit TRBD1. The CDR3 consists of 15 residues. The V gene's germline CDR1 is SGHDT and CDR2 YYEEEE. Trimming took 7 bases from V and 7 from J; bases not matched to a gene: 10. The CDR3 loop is CASLRQGLRNSPLHF. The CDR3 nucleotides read TGTGCCAGCTTAAGACAGGGGTTGAGGAATTCACCCCTCCACTTT. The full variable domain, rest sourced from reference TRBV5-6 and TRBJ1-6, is DAGVTQSPTHLIKTRGQQVTLRCSPKSGHDTVSWYQQALGQGPQFIFQYYEEEERQRGNFPDRFSGHQFPNYSSELNVNALLLGDSALYLCASLRQGLRNSPLHFGNGTRLTVT.

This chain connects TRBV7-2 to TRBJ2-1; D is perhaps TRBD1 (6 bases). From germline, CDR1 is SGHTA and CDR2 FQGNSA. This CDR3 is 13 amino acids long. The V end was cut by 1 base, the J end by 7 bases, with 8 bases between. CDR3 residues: CASSLVRGNEQFF. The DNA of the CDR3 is TGTGCCAGCAGCTTAGTAAGGGGGAATGAGCAGTTCTTC.

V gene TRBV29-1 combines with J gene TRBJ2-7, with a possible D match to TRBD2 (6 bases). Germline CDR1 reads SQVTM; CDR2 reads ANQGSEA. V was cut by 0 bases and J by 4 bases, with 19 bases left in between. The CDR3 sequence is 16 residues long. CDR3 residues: CSVEDLSWDSTYEQYF. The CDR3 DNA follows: TGCAGCGTTGAAGACCTCTCGTGGGACTCCACATACGAGCAGTACTTC.

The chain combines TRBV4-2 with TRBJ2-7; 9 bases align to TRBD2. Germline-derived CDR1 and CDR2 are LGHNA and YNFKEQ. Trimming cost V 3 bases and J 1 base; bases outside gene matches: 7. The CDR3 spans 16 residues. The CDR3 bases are TGTGCCAGCAGCCAGTGGTCGGCGGGGGGGTCCTACGAGCAGTACTTC. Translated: CASSQWSAGGSYEQYF.

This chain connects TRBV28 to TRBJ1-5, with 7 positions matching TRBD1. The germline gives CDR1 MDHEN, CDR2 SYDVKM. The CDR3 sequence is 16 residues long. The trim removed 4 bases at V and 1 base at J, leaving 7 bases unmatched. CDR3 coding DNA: TGTGCCAGCAGTTGGAGACAGGGACGCAGCAATCAGCCCCAGCATTTT. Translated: CASSWRQGRSNQPQHF.

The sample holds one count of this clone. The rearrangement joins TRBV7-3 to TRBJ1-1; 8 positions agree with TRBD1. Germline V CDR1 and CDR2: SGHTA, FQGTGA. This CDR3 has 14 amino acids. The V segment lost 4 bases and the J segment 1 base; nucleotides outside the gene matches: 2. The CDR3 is CASSSQGANTEAFF. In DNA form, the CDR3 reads TGTGCCAGCAGCTCTCAGGGGGCGAACACTGAAGCTTTCTTT.

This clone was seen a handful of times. Here the CDR3 reads CASGGYLEQYF. Here the CDR3 DNA reads TGTGCCAGTGGGGGGTACCTCGAGCAGTACTTC. The J gene is TRBJ2-7, the V gene TRBV6-6; perhaps TRBD2 as D (6 bases). This CDR3 spans 11 amino acids. Germline loops: CDR1 MNHNY, CDR2 SVGAGI (reference sequence). The ends were cut back, 9 bases at V and 6 bases at J, with 12 bases in the middle.

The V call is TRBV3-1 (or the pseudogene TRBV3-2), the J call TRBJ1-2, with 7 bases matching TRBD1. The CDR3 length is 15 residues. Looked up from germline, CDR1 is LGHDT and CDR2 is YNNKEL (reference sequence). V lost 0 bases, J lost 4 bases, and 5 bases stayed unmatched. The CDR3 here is CASSQDRGQFYGYTF. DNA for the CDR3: TGTGCCAGCAGCCAAGATAGGGGGCAGTTCTATGGCTACACCTTC.

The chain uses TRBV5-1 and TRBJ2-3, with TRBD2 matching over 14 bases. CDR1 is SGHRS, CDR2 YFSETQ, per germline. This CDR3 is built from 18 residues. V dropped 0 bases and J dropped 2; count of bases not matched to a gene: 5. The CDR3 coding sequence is TGCGCCAGCAGCTTGGGGGCGACTAGCGGGGGGGCCACAGATACGCAGTATTTT. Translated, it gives CASSLGATSGGATDTQYF. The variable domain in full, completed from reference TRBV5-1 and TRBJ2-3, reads KAGVTQTPRYLIKTRGQQVTLSCSPISGHRSVSWYQQTPGQGLQFLFEYFSETQRNKGNFPGRFSGRQFSNSRSEMNVSTLELGDSALYLCASSLGATSGGATDTQYFGPGTRLTVL.

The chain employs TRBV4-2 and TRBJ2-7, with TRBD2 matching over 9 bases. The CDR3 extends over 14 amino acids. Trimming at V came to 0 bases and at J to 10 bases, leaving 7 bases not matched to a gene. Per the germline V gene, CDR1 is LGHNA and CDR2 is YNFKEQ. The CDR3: CASSQDASGEGQYF. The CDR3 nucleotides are TGTGCCAGCAGCCAAGATGCTAGCGGGGAAGGACAGTACTTC.

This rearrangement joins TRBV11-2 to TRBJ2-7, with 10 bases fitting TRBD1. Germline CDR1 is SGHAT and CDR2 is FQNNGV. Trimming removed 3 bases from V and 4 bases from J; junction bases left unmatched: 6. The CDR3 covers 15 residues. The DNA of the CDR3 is TGTGCCAGCAGCTTTGATCGGGACAGGGGTTACGAGCAGTACTTC. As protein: CASSFDRDRGYEQYF.

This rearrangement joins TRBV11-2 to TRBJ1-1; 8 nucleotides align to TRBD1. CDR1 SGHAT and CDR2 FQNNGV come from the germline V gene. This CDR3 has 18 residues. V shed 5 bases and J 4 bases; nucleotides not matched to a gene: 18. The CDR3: CASSPGQGRTRLGTEAFF. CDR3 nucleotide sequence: TGTGCCAGCAGCCCCGGACAGGGAAGAACTCGACTAGGCACTGAAGCTTTCTTT. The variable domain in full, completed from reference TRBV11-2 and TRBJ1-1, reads EAGVAQSPRYKIIEKRQSVAFWCNPISGHATLYWYQQILGQGPKLLIQFQNNGVVDDSQLPKDRFSAERLKGVDSTLKIQPAKLEDSAVYLCASSPGQGRTRLGTEAFFGQGTRLTVV.

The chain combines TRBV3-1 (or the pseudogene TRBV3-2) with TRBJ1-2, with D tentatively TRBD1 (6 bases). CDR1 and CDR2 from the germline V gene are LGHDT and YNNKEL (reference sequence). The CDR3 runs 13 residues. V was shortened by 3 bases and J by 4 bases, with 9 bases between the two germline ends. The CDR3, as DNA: TGTGCCAGCAGCCAGGGGGCTAGCTATGGCTACACCTTC. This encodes CASSQGASYGYTF.

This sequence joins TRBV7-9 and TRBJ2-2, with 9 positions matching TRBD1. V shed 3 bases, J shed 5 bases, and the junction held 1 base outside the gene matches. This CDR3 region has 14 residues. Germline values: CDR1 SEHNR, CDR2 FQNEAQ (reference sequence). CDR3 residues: CASSLTGGTGELFF. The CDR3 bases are TGTGCCAGCAGCTTGACAGGGGGGACCGGGGAGCTGTTTTTT.

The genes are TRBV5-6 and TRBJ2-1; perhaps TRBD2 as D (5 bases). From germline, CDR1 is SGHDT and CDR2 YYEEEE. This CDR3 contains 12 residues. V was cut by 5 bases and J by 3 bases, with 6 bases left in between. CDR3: CASSRDYNEQFF. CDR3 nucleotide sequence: TGTGCCAGCAGTCGGGACTACAATGAGCAGTTCTTC.

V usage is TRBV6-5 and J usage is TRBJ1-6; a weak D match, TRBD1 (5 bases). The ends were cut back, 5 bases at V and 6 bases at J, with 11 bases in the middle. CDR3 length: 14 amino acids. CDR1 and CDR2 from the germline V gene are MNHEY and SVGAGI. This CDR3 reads CASSRQTINSPLHF. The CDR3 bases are TGTGCCAGCAGTCGACAGACCATTAATTCACCCCTCCACTTT.

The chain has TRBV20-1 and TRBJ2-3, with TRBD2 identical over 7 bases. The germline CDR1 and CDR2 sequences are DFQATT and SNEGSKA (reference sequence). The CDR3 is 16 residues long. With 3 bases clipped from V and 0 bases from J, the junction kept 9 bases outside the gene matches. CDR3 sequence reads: CSASAPTSPSTDTQYF. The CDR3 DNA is TGCAGTGCTAGTGCTCCGACTAGCCCTAGCACAGATACGCAGTATTTT.

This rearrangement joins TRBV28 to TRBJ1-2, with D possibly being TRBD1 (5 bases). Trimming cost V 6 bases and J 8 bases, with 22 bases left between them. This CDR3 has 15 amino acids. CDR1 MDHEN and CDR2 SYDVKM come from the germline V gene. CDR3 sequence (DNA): TGTGCCAGCAGGCCACTCGACCAGGGCCATCGGGGCTACACCTTC. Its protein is CASRPLDQGHRGYTF.